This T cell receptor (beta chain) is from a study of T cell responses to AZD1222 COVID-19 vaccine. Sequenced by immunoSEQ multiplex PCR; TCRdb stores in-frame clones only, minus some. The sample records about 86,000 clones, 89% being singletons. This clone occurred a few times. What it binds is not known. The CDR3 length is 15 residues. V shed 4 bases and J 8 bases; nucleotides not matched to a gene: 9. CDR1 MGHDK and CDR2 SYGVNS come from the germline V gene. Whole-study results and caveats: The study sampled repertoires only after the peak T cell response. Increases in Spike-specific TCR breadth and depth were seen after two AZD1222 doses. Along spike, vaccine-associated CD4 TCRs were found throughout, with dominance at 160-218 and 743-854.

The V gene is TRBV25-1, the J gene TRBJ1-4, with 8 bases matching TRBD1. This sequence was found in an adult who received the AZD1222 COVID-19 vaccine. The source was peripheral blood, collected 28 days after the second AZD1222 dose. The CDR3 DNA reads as TGTGCCAGCAGTGCCCCGGGACAGGCGGGGGAAAAACTGTTTTTT. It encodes CASSAPGQAGEKLFF.